This entry lists 5 T cell receptor beta chains sequenced from one sample in a study of spatial heterogeneity in lung cancer. In TCRdb, the 5' RACE reads were re-called with MiXCR into one record per CDR3 protein. The data show 60,000 to 75,000 distinct CDR3 sequences, approximately 6.3% seen once. The time point here: sample taken at primary tumor resection. This sample comprised PBMCs, obtained at surgery. The receptors originated from a female donor with early-stage non-small cell lung cancer.

This clonotype was counted at least ten times. This chain joins TRBV7-7 and TRBJ2-2; D is possibly TRBD2 (5 bases). Germline lookup yields CDR1 SSHAT and CDR2 FNYEAQ (reference sequence). V lost 4 bases and J 0 bases, leaving 12 bases between the germline ends. This CDR3 region has 16 residues. Here the CDR3 DNA reads TGTGCCAGCAGCTCAAGCGGAGCCCCGAACACCGGGGAGCTGTTTTTT. Translating gives CASSSSGAPNTGELFF.

This clonotype was recorded many times. The V gene is TRBV5-6, the J gene TRBJ1-1, with 8 bases aligning to TRBD1. The CDR3 extends over 15 amino acids. Trimming cost V 4 bases and J 4 bases; bases outside gene matches: 9. CDR1 is SGHDT, CDR2 YYEEEE, per germline. This CDR3 reads CASSPTGDVGTEAFF. The DNA for the CDR3 is TGTGCCAGCAGCCCGACAGGGGATGTGGGCACTGAAGCTTTCTTT.

This clonotype was picked up many times. CDR3 loop: CASSSQITDTQYF. In DNA, the CDR3 is TGTGCCAGCAGCTCTCAGATCACAGATACGCAGTATTTT. This chain connects TRBV11-2 to TRBJ2-3; D gene uncertain. Trimming took off 4 bases at V and 2 bases at J, with 7 bases between the two ends. The CDR3 sequence is 13 residues long. The germline CDR1 and CDR2 sequences are SGHAT and FQNNGV.

This clonotype was seen a handful of times. The rearrangement links TRBV7-9 to TRBJ2-1; a weak D match, TRBD2 (6 bases). The CDR3 covers 15 residues. Trimming pared 2 bases from V and 4 bases from J, leaving 12 bases between. Germline CDR1 and CDR2: SEHNR and FQNEAQ (reference sequence). The CDR3 sequence: CASSLLRDRYNEQFF. The CDR3 DNA reads as TGTGCCAGCAGCTTACTGCGGGATCGATACAATGAGCAGTTCTTC.

In its sample, this clonotype was seen a few times. The V and J genes are TRBV18 and TRBJ2-3; no definite D call. With 3 bases removed from V and 0 bases from J, the gap between germline ends came to 10 bases. The germline V gene has CDR1 KGHSH and CDR2 LQKENI. CDR3 length equals 15 residues. This CDR3 is CASSPKTASTDTQYF. DNA of the CDR3: TGTGCCAGCTCACCGAAGACCGCTAGCACAGATACGCAGTATTTT.